The clone carrying this T cell receptor (beta chain) turned up a few times. Its antigen is not known. This entry comes from a study of post-analysis software for immune sequencing data. Study details: Relapsing-remitting, secondary progressive and progressive-relapsing multiple sclerosis were all included among the disease courses.

Each TCR beta cDNA library carried unique molecular identifiers. TCRdb used MiXCR to reprocess the PCR reads, holding one entry per CDR3 protein. Of some 800,000 distinct CDR3 sequences listed, approximately 44% are singletons. The study, taken as a whole, reports: In patients, TRBV5-6, TRBV5-1 and TRBV20-1 belonged to several TRBV segments found more frequently than in controls. A significant reduction in normalized Chao1 diversity was observed in multiple sclerosis patients versus controls.

Germline CDR1 SGHTA, CDR2 FQGNSA. The V segment lost 11 bases and the J segment 1 base; nucleotides outside the gene matches: 14. The CDR3 runs 15 residues. This clonotype was obtained from a girl aged 5 to 17 with multiple sclerosis. Specimen: blood. The gene calls are TRBV7-2 and TRBJ2-7, with 7 positions matching TRBD2. CDR3 protein: CACGRGRGPSYEQYF. The CDR3 region has the DNA TGTGCCTGCGGGAGAGGGCGAGGGCCTTCCTACGAGCAGTACTTC.